These T cell receptor beta chains were read from a single sample in a study of breast tumors, draining lymph nodes, adjacent tissues. A single record per CDR3 protein comes from TCRdb applying MiXCR to the multiplex PCR reads. The table lists some 21,000 distinct CDR3 sequences, approximately 48% of them singletons. Sequences were obtained from breast tumor tissue. The receptors stem from a female donor with breast cancer. Some clones in this sample may be carry-over from other donors' samples. Both conserved end residues are trimmed from each CDR3.

>TRBV2|TRBJ2-5
ASSEGGRGETQY
>TRBV4-1|TRBJ2-6
ASSLGVSSGANVLT
>TRBV4-1|TRBJ2-7
ASSQGGIAGGSSYEQY
>TRBV7-8|TRBJ1-1
ASSLGAGRGTEAF
>TRBV7-3|TRBJ2-3
ASSLTAGEVADTQY
>TRBV7-2|TRBJ1-2
ASSLEGGGYT
>TRBV2|TRBJ2-2
ASSVSTTSGRGTGELF
>TRBV5-5|TRBJ2-3
ASSFAVLSTDTQY
>TRBV2|TRBJ1-2
ASSAVGGYGYT
>TRBV20-1|TRBJ2-5
SAFDSTHGETQY
>TRBV20-1|TRBJ1-2
SLAGGQGARHGYT
>TRBV7-9|TRBJ2-3
ASSPGTSGRAGSRTDTQY
>TRBV5-1|TRBJ2-2
ASSLDSTNTGELF
>TRBV14|TRBJ1-5
ASSLSTGQPQH
>TRBV10-3|TRBJ1-2
AISEVADDYGYT
>TRBV20-1|TRBJ2-2
SARVRSGDTGELF
>TRBV19|TRBJ2-1
ASGPLRDRAYNEQF
>TRBV7-9|TRBJ2-7
ASSLARLADYEQY
>TRBV25-1|TRBJ2-5
ASRQGAGETQY
>TRBV2|TRBJ2-7
ASTAVRSSYEQY
>TRBV29-1|TRBJ1-2
GVENSRGPVNYGYT
>TRBV5-5|TRBJ2-7
ASSLGTSGLEQY
>TRBV20-1|TRBJ2-1
SARVLAGGIYNEQF
>TRBV20-1|TRBJ1-5
SARVSGQGVGNQPQH
>TRBV11-2|TRBJ2-1
ASSGQIYNEQF
>TRBV29-1|TRBJ2-7
SVASGVGDEQY
>TRBV2|TRBJ2-1
ASSPQGLAGHNEQF
>TRBV6-4|TRBJ2-3
ASSDSLAGSDTQY
>TRBV4-3|TRBJ2-1
ASSPRLEYNEQF
>TRBV10-2|TRBJ1-1
ASSTLGYTEAF
>TRBV20-1|TRBJ2-7
SALASGRDYEQY
>TRBV11-1|TRBJ2-3
ASRGEAGGADTQY
>TRBV15|TRBJ2-5
ATSRGAGGGIEEETQY
>TRBV20-1|TRBJ2-5
SARDPGWETQY
>TRBV5-6|TRBJ1-2
ASSLEQIERYT
>TRBV24-1|TRBJ1-5
AVQRQEEQPQH
>TRBV7-9|TRBJ1-1
ASSLKGLDTEAF
>TRBV6-5|TRBJ1-6
ASGWRIGSPLH
>TRBV19|TRBJ1-5
ASNQGLQPQH
>TRBV5-1|TRBJ2-1
ASSDGRGSGAQNEQF
>TRBV20-1|TRBJ1-6
SGQGSYNSPLH
>TRBV3-1|TRBJ2-1
ASSQGGAERYNEQF